This TCR beta chain derives from a study of cytomegalovirus exposure and HLA in healthy donors (dated by TCRdb to 2015 to 2018). About the study as a whole: An earlier analysis of about 560 of the donors reported under 300 Gb of sequence data and around 120 million unique TCR beta sequences obtained from 180 million or so T cells. An early release that covered about 600 HLA-typed donors contained approximately 300 gigabases of sequencing data and around 80 million unique TCR sequences. The genetic ancestry cluster associated with self-reported Caucasian donors included over 80% of the roughly 360 genotyped donors. The study was designed to test whether signatures of past pathogen exposure could be identified by cataloging public T cell receptors. The study profiled the T cell repertoires of 500 to 800 subjects by immunosequencing and related them to cytomegalovirus serostatus. Along with the roughly 670-subject first cohort, a separate validation cohort of some 130 different subjects was used. High-throughput TCR immunosequencing, statistical association of individual TCRs with disease status, and machine learning were combined to predict cytomegalovirus infection status. To study patterns of TCR occurrence, a later analysis re-analyzed previously published TCR beta repertoires from under 750 donors and added high-resolution HLA genotyping. Rather than drawing on any new phenotypic data, the later analysis identified candidate immune exposures from TCR beta sequences and the way those sequences occurred across donors. An earlier analysis of nearly 600 of the donors applied high-throughput TCR beta sequencing to assess whether each TCR beta V gene segment acted as functional or pseudogenic. Donor age, sex, ethnicity and CMV serostatus were collected together with the repertoire data. In a later genetic analysis, genome-wide SNP genotypes for about three fifths of the roughly 670 donors were used, and that subset was treated as a discovery cohort. Every repertoire in the discovery cohort had been generated on one and the same sequencing platform. HLA typing covered class I and class II loci at four-digit resolution. Typing coverage varied by locus: roughly 620-640 donors for A, B, C, DRB1 and DQB1; some 520 for DQA1; 606 for DPA1; roughly 450 for DPB1. Because of strong linkage in the cohort, roughly five DR-DQ haplotypes were treated as single units for association and clustering. On average, over 200,000 unique TCR beta nucleotide sequences were sequenced per donor among 398 genotyped donors of the cohort, with 15% to 20% of those sequences being non-productive.

Receptor libraries were prepared by the immunoSEQ multiplex PCR assay. A mixture of 60 forward primers for TCR Vbeta segments and 13 reverse primers for TCR Jbeta segments was used in the multiplex PCR. The CDR3 region of rearranged TCR beta genes was amplified from genomic DNA with a multiplex PCR assay. Amplified TCR beta libraries were sequenced as 87-base-pair reads on the Illumina HiSeq System. On the authors' methods: A later analysis counted tens of millions of unique TCR beta chains across the 670 or so repertoires, and around 9.9 million of these chains were shared by at least two donors. Raw reads were error-corrected and collapsed into unique sequences with a nearest-neighbor algorithm that merged closely related sequences to remove PCR and sequencing errors. Alignment of CDR3 sequences to IMGT reference sequences was used to assign V, D and J gene segments. Each retained sequence needed at least a six-nucleotide match to both a V gene segment and a J gene segment. A rearrangement counted as productive if the CDR3 had no stop codons and remained in frame with V and J, and every other rearrangement counted as non-productive. Following IMGT convention, CDR3 was defined as the stretch from the second conserved V-encoded cysteine up to the conserved J-encoded phenylalanine. In an earlier analysis of more than 550 of the donors, sequences lacking an unambiguous match to a single V gene segment were excluded. In an earlier analysis of several hundred of the donors, a V segment was called functional when productive rearrangements were above 56.7%, and segregating when the standard deviation between donors exceeded 5%. A statistical classification framework was built to diagnose cytomegalovirus status from the catalog of TCR beta chain sequences. In a later analysis, V and J genes were assigned by comparing TCR nucleotide sequences against IMGT/GENE-DB human TR gene sequences. The TCRdist pipeline was used in a later analysis to assign CDR3 sequences and most-parsimonious VDJ recombination scenarios. In a later analysis, every TCR beta chain was defined by the combination of its CDR3 amino acid sequence and its V-gene family, and reads without a unique V-gene family were dropped. As a way to deal with suspected cross-contamination and a sequencing artifact, a later analysis dropped over 550 nucleotide sequences that were highly shared and had low generation probability. A later analysis calculated a clonal expansion index for each public chain from normalized within-repertoire ranks of inferred template counts. A later analysis computed generation probabilities with a VDJ recombination model fitted to out-of-frame rearrangements, and checked the results against IGoR. In a later analysis, hypergeometric tests were used to score TCR-TCR, TCR-HLA and TCR-CMV co-occurrence, with a repertoire-size bias correction applied to TCR pairs. False discovery rates were estimated in a later analysis by permuting HLA or CMV assignments 20 times. In a later analysis, co-occurring TCRs were grouped using DBSCAN, and TCRdist sequence similarity was added for clustering within HLA-allele-positive subsets. Repertoires with fewer than 30,000 or more than 120,000 public chains, plus five repertoires with anomalous nucleotide sharing, were excluded from co-occurrence clustering. TCRdb re-hosts the immuneACCESS table, in-frame sequences only. Its copies lack some clones; in the studies checked, an unresolved V gene accounts for under half of them, and the cause for the rest is not known. V and J calls and clone size are given by that table; D and trimming were obtained from the DNA. The sample profile shows around 180,000 clones; approximately 80% of them were found once. The top ten constitute 0.5% of the sample.

The cohort comprised around 700 healthy bone marrow donors. Cohort members were all nominally healthy when sampled, although unrecorded immune exposures were likely present. The donor was CMV seronegative and was included in the group of several hundred seronegative cohort members. A peripheral blood sample was collected from each donor, and TCR beta sequencing was performed on peripheral blood mononuclear cells. The Qiagen DNeasy Blood Extraction Kit was used to extract genomic DNA from the blood cell samples. Note on this clone: Its binding antigen is unknown. Base qualities are not provided; no much larger clone lies one nucleotide away.

The paper as a whole reports these results and caveats: In both the original and validation cohorts, the classifier was reported to diagnose cytomegalovirus status with high specificity and sensitivity. A few of the identified cytomegalovirus-associated TCR beta chains were confirmed in vitro to be specific for cytomegalovirus antigens. A further reported finding was that TCR beta sequences accurately predicted the HLA-A and HLA-B alleles for most subjects in the first cohort. Most CMV-associated TCR beta chains appeared to be HLA-restricted in a later analysis, and the HLA associations seemed to be driven largely by CMV exposure. Because counts were too low, seventeen rarely observed V segments, including chromosome 9 orphons, were left out of the earlier analysis of a few hundred of the donors. It was suggested by the authors that the approach could potentially be generalized to other disease states and immunological phenotypes. An earlier analysis of around 500 of the donors showed that most TCR beta V segments appeared in productive rearrangements either about 87% or about 30% of the time, which broadly matched IMGT annotations. A total of some 180 TCR beta chains were listed by the study as associated with cytomegalovirus. When HLA alleles, especially DR and DQ, strongly co-occurred, TCR associations were difficult to assign to individual alleles. In a later analysis, several top co-occurrence clusters were reported to appear linked to parvovirus B19, influenza, CMV and Epstein-Barr virus. Only TCR beta chains were sequenced in this cohort, and the absence of alpha or paired-chain data limited detectable features. Presence/absence analyses assumed roughly uniform sequencing depth across donors, an assumption that may not hold. Most TCR sequences were seen in very few donors, while some public TCRs were found in many individuals. Because the 87-base-pair reads could not distinguish some IMGT-functional V segments, including TRBV6-2 and TRBV6-3, those segments were excluded. Compared with the roughly 700-donor mean, donors in an Asian-associated ancestry cluster had fewer N-insertions in productive TCRs, according to a later genetic analysis. In a later analysis, the rate of TCR association differed among HLA loci, with DRB1 alleles having the most associated TCRs and HLA-C alleles having the fewest. HLA typing was unavailable for some donors at each locus, so association tests used only the typed subset. Correlated functional status among segregating V segments might be attributable to linkage disequilibrium, but an unknown experimental factor could not be ruled out. A later genetic analysis associated a missense DCLRE1C variant with V-gene and J-gene trimming of TCR beta chains, and an independent cohort replicated the association. In a later analysis, about 16,000 TCR beta sequences were associated with specific HLA alleles at a false discovery rate of 0.05. Compared with equally common non-associated chains, HLA-associated TCR beta chains in a later analysis were more clonally expanded and had lower generation probabilities. A cluster of highly shared sequence variants was judged likely to represent a technical artifact of the sequencing pipeline. For the cohort, immune exposure information was limited to CMV serostatus.

CDR1 and CDR2 are drawn from the germline V gene: SGHTS, YDEGEE. Relative to germline, V is missing 4 bases and J is missing 9 bases, with 9 bases of the junction outside any gene match. The CDR3 contains 14 residues, cysteine and phenylalanine counted. Just the 42-base CDR3 DNA is kept, in frame starting at base 1. Sequenced sample: PBMCs. This clonotype was sampled from a woman between 50 and 59 years old in good health and CMV-seronegative. The chain joins TRBV5-8 to TRBJ1-2, with 10 junctional bases fitting TRBD1. The DNA sequence reads TGTGCCAGCAGCCTATCGACAGGGGGCGGTAGCTACACCTTC. This translates into CASSLSTGGGSYTF.